The TCR beta chain described here comes from a study of blood T cell repertoires in COVID-19. As for the study in general: T cells, B-cell-depleted T cells, or PBMCs provided the cDNA or gDNA that served as material.

V shed 5 bases, J shed 6 bases, and the junction held 9 bases outside the gene matches. Germline CDR1 MDHEN, CDR2 SYDVKM. This CDR3 region has 15 residues. Authors' analysis steps: Estimated nucleated cell counts came from reference gene primer amplification. Libraries were prepared by immunoSEQ multiplex PCR; TCRdb keeps only in-frame clonotypes and omits some of them. That table furnishes V, J and clone size, whereas the DNA furnished D and trimming. The sample holds 150,000 to 200,000 clones, under 85% seen once. The chain recombines TRBV28 with TRBJ2-1, with 8 bases matching TRBD2. The receptor's source is a man between 65 and 79 years old with acute or convalescent COVID-19. Sequenced sample: peripheral blood. The CDR3 DNA follows: TGTGCCAGCAGTCCCCCGGGACTAGTTGGCAATGAGCAGTTCTTC. Translated: CASSPPGLVGNEQFF.